Listed below are T cell receptor beta chains from one sample, sequenced in a study of OX40 agonist ivuxolimab in advanced cancers. The data were produced by immunoSEQ multiplex PCR, yet TCRdb's version contains in-frame clones alone and is incomplete. This table holds roughly 80,000 clones, around 85% found once. Sample: CD4+ or CD8+ T cells sorted from blood, taken in a trial of the OX40 agonist ivuxolimab. Receptor source: an adult with an advanced solid tumor such as melanoma, head and neck, liver or kidney cancer. Each CDR3 is given with its conserved first and last residue. A D gene is named only where the DNA matches it firmly. Clone size is shown for a subset of rows, as once, few, many or a class of expanded clone.

j_call clone_size d_call v_call cdr3_nt cdr3_aa
TRBJ2-1 NA NA TRBV9 TGTGCCAGCAGCGTAGAAGAGACTAGGGTGAATGAGCAGTTCTTC CASSVEETRVNEQFF
TRBJ1-4 NA NA TRBV7-9 TGTGCCAGCAGCCCGGGGGAGGGCAAAAAACTGTTTTTT CASSPGEGKKLFF
TRBJ1-4 NA TRBD1 TRBV27 TGTGCCAGCAGTTTCGCCGGGACAGTTAATGAAAAACTGTTTTTT CASSFAGTVNEKLFF
TRBJ1-1 NA TRBD1 TRBV18 TGTGCCAGCTCACACGACAGGGCCACTGAAGCTTTCTTT CASSHDRATEAFF
TRBJ1-4 NA TRBD1 TRBV30 TGTGCCTGGACAGGGGGAAGATATGAAAAACTGTTTTTT CAWTGGRYEKLFF
TRBJ2-7 NA TRBD2 TRBV6-5 TGTGCCAGCCCTTCGAGCGGGAGTTACGAGCAGTACTTC CASPSSGSYEQYF
TRBJ2-3 NA NA TRBV27 TGTGCCAGCAGTCGGCGTCCTTCCACCCTAGGCACAGATACGCAGTATTTT CASSRRPSTLGTDTQYF
TRBJ2-7 NA TRBD1 TRBV15 TGTGCCACCACCCTAGGGTCGGGACAGTGGCTCTACGAGCAGTACTTC CATTLGSGQWLYEQYF
TRBJ1-1 NA NA TRBV7-2 TGTGCCAGCAGCCCTACGACAGGGAACACTGAAGCTTTCTTT CASSPTTGNTEAFF
TRBJ2-7 once TRBD1 TRBV19 TGTGCCAGTAGTAACAGGGGATTCAAGTACGAGCAGTACTTC CASSNRGFKYEQYF
TRBJ2-5 NA NA TRBV25-1 TGTGCCAGCAGTGAAGCATTGGCAGCGCAAGAGACCCAGTACTTC CASSEALAAQETQYF
TRBJ2-7 NA TRBD1 TRBV27 TGTGCCAGCAGTCCCGGACAGGGGAGAGCCTACGAGCAGTACTTC CASSPGQGRAYEQYF
TRBJ1-1 few NA TRBV9 TGTGCCAGCAGTGTAACGGGCCAGAACACTGAAGCTTTCTTT CASSVTGQNTEAFF
TRBJ2-5 NA NA TRBV21-1 TGTGCCAGCAGCTCGAGGGCCCCTGGGTGTCGGGAGACCCAGTACTTC CASSSRAPGCRETQYF
TRBJ2-3 NA NA TRBV6-5 TGTGCCAGCAGTTACGACTTCACAGATACGCAGTATTTT CASSYDFTDTQYF
TRBJ1-1 NA NA TRBV5-1 TGCGCCAGCAGCTTGGGGACGGCTATGAACACTGAAGCTTTCTTT CASSLGTAMNTEAFF
TRBJ2-7 few TRBD1 TRBV10-3 TGTGCCATAGGGACAGGGGACTACGAGCAGTACTTC CAIGTGDYEQYF
TRBJ2-7 once TRBD1 TRBV7-2 TGTGCCAGCAGCTTAGGAGTTAGCAGGGGGCAGGACGAGCAGTACTTC CASSLGVSRGQDEQYF
TRBJ1-2 NA NA TRBV5-1 TGCGCCAGCAGCCTTGGGGGAGTTGATGGCTACACCTTC CASSLGGVDGYTF
TRBJ2-3 once NA TRBV6-5 TGTGCCAGCAGTTACCGGGACGACAGGACAGATACGCAGTATTTT CASSYRDDRTDTQYF
TRBJ1-5 few NA TRBV2 TGTGCCAGCAGGGAGGACAGACCACAGCCCCAGCATTTT CASREDRPQPQHF
TRBJ2-3 NA TRBD2 TRBV15 TGTGCCACCGGGCGGGGGGGCCGCGATACGCAGTATTTT CATGRGGRDTQYF
TRBJ1-2 NA NA TRBV7-9 TGTGCCAGCAGCTTAGACGGCGGCAGGGCCAGCCCTAACTATGGCTACACCTTC CASSLDGGRASPNYGYTF
TRBJ2-7 NA NA TRBV28 TGTGCCAGCAGGCCCAGGGGAGCGACCTACGAGCAGTACTTC CASRPRGATYEQYF
TRBJ1-4 NA TRBD1 TRBV15 TGTGCCACCAGCAGTCGGGACAGGGGGCGAAATAGGGAAAAACTGTTTTTT CATSSRDRGRNREKLFF
TRBJ2-7 NA TRBD2 TRBV5-4 TGTGCCAGCAGCTTAGCGGGACTCTCAACCTACGAGCAGTACTTC CASSLAGLSTYEQYF
TRBJ1-2 NA NA TRBV5-6 TGTGCCAGCAGCTTGGCTCTCTATGGCTACACCTTC CASSLALYGYTF
TRBJ2-3 NA NA TRBV30 TGTGCCTGGAGCACGGGACGTCTGACAGATACGCAGTATTTT CAWSTGRLTDTQYF
TRBJ2-3 NA TRBD2 TRBV18 TGTGCCAGCTCACCGAAGACTAGCGGGACAACAGATACGCAGTATTTT CASSPKTSGTTDTQYF
TRBJ2-1 NA TRBD2 TRBV10-3 TGTGCCATCAGTGAGGGAGCGGGAGGTCCCTACAATGAGCAGTTCTTC CAISEGAGGPYNEQFF
TRBJ2-1 NA TRBD1 TRBV5-1 TGCGCCAGCAGCCTCACAGGGGTTTCCTACAATGAGCAGTTCTTC CASSLTGVSYNEQFF
TRBJ1-6 NA TRBD1 TRBV7-3 TGTGCCAGCAGCTTATGGGACAGTAATTCACCCCTCCACTTT CASSLWDSNSPLHF
TRBJ1-2 NA TRBD1 TRBV4-2 TGTGCCAGCAGCCAAGCCCACGGCAGGGGGCCGGATGGCTACACCTTC CASSQAHGRGPDGYTF
TRBJ1-3 NA NA TRBV25-1 TGTGCCAGCAGGGACACCTCTGGAAACACCATATATTTT CASRDTSGNTIYF
TRBJ2-5 NA TRBD1 TRBV5-1 TGCGCCAGCAGCTTGGCCGGGACAGGGAAAGAGACCCAGTACTTC CASSLAGTGKETQYF
TRBJ2-6 NA NA TRBV21-1 TGTGCCAGCAGCAAAGCCCCTCACCGGGGCGGTGGGGCCAACGTCCTGACTTTC CASSKAPHRGGGANVLTF
TRBJ2-7 NA TRBD2 TRBV19 TGTGCCAGTAGTCGACTAGCGGGGGCTTCCTACGAGCAGTACTTC CASSRLAGASYEQYF
TRBJ2-7 once TRBD1 TRBV7-8 TGTGCCAGCAGCTTAGGGGGACAGGGGTCCTACGAGCAGTACTTC CASSLGGQGSYEQYF
TRBJ2-2 NA NA TRBV4-1 TGCGCCAGCAGCCTCTTAACCGGGGAGCTGTTTTTT CASSLLTGELFF
TRBJ1-5 NA NA TRBV2 TGTGCCAGCAGGAGGGGTCTGAGTCAGCCCCAGCATTTT CASRRGLSQPQHF
TRBJ2-1 NA NA TRBV6-5 TGTGCCAGCAGTTACTCGAGCGGGTCCCACGATGAGCAGTTCTTC CASSYSSGSHDEQFF
TRBJ2-7 once NA TRBV27 TGTGCCAGCAGTCGTTCTCGGGGACCCTACGAGCAGTACTTC CASSRSRGPYEQYF
TRBJ2-7 NA NA TRBV7-2 TGTGCCAGCAGCCCCCCCGCGGTTAACGAGCAGTACTTC CASSPPAVNEQYF
TRBJ2-2 once NA TRBV9 TGTGCCAGCAGCGTAGGTACCACGAACACCGGGGAGCTGTTTTTT CASSVGTTNTGELFF
TRBJ2-5 NA TRBD2 TRBV6-1 TGTGCCAGCAGGGGGGGGAGAGAGACCCAGTACTTC CASRGGRETQYF
TRBJ2-7 NA NA TRBV9 TGTGCCAGCAGCCCCGAGGGACACTCCTACGAGCAGTACTTC CASSPEGHSYEQYF
TRBJ1-4 few NA TRBV28 TGTGCCAGCAGCCGTGACAGGAATAATGAAAAACTGTTTTTT CASSRDRNNEKLFF
TRBJ1-6 NA NA TRBV6-1 TGTGCCAGCAGTGGCCGGGACTTGGGCTCACCCCTCCACTTT CASSGRDLGSPLHF
TRBJ2-1 NA NA TRBV28 TGTGCCAGCAGCGGGGCGGGGCACTCCTACAATGAGCAGTTCTTC CASSGAGHSYNEQFF
TRBJ2-5 NA TRBD1 TRBV4-2 TGTGCCAGCAGCCAGCAAACAGGGGCGGCGGGTAAGACCCAGTACTTC CASSQQTGAAGKTQYF
TRBJ2-3 NA TRBD2 TRBV7-3 TGTGCCAGCAGCCCGAAGCGGGGGGCCACAGATACGCAGTATTTT CASSPKRGATDTQYF
TRBJ1-1 NA NA TRBV5-1 TGCGCCAGCTCTCCATTTGGCCTGGAAACTGAAGCTTTCTTT CASSPFGLETEAFF